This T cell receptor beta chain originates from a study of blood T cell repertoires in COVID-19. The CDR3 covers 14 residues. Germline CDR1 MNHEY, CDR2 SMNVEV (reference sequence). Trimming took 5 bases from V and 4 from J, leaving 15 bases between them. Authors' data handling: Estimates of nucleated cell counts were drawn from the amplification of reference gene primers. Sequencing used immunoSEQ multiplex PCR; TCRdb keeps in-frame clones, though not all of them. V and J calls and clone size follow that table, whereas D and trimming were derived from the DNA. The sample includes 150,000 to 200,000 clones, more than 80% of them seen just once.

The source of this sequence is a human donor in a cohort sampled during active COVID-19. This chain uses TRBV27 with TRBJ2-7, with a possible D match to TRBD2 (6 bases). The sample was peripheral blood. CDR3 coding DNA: TGTGCCAGCAGTCCGACGGGGGTAAGGTACGAGCAGTACTTC. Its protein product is CASSPTGVRYEQYF.